A selection of T cell receptor beta chains follows, all from one sample in a study of CD8+ T cells in alopecia areata. Sequencing was performed with immunoSEQ multiplex PCR; in TCRdb, only in-frame clones are kept and a portion is missing. The table includes 160,000 or so clones, about two thirds detected once. Sequencing was performed on CD4+ T cells sorted from blood, taken at week 4, from a patient treated with tofacitinib. Receptor source: a human donor with alopecia areata. CDR3s include the opening cysteine and the closing phenylalanine or tryptophan. D genes are given only for firm matches.

NA,TRBV6-6,TRBJ1-1,CASRGQVNTEAFF
TRBD2,TRBV30,TRBJ2-3,CAWSALSGASTDTQYF
NA,TRBV4-1,TRBJ1-1,CASSQELHGTEAFF
NA,TRBV10-3,TRBJ2-3,CAISESEADTQYF
NA,TRBV5-1,TRBJ2-1,CASSPLGQGGYNEQFF
NA,TRBV2,TRBJ2-1,CASRAGENEQFF
NA,TRBV27,TRBJ1-4,CASSSSWGGEKLFF
NA,TRBV4-1,TRBJ1-5,CASNSRPRNQPQHF
NA,TRBV29-1,TRBJ2-3,CSVAVTDTQYF
NA,TRBV7-9,TRBJ1-1,CASSLGSWRNTEAFF
TRBD1,TRBV5-4,TRBJ1-2,CASSLRTGNYGYTF
NA,TRBV7-9,TRBJ2-7,CASSLGGTRTDLYEQYF
NA,TRBV7-9,TRBJ2-2,CASSLVGATGELFF
TRBD1,TRBV30,TRBJ2-3,CSGGQGADTQYF
NA,TRBV25-1,TRBJ2-3,CASSGQKHTDTQYF
TRBD2,TRBV29-1,TRBJ2-2,CSVHTSAHGGTGELFF
NA,TRBV5-1,TRBJ1-2,CASSGRVGYGYTF
TRBD1,TRBV2,TRBJ2-3,CASRPGQETDTQYF
TRBD1,TRBV29-1,TRBJ2-1,CSVDIRGNEQFF
NA,TRBV7-9,TRBJ1-1,CASSQTGNTEAFF
TRBD2,TRBV30,TRBJ2-5,CAWSVWASGGRETQYF
NA,TRBV10-2,TRBJ2-7,CASSVGGYEQYF
NA,TRBV30,TRBJ1-6,CAWSEPQLSYNSPLHF
NA,TRBV29-1,TRBJ2-2,CSVIHRVNTGELFF
NA,TRBV7-2,TRBJ2-1,CASSLTSHNEQFF
NA,TRBV29-1,TRBJ2-2,CSAWVTGELFF
NA,TRBV6-5,TRBJ1-2,CASMGSAVGYTF
TRBD1,TRBV15,TRBJ1-1,CATSREGDRNTEAFF
NA,TRBV29-1,TRBJ2-5,CSGSRGVLETQYF
NA,TRBV7-8,TRBJ2-7,CASSVQDYEQYF
TRBD2,TRBV10-3,TRBJ2-5,CAISSPGLAGETQYF
NA,TRBV5-7,TRBJ1-1,CSSGDLNTEAFF
TRBD1,TRBV6-6,TRBJ2-7,CASSRTGSSYEQYF
TRBD2,TRBV7-3,TRBJ2-1,CASSLTGGAGEQFF
TRBD1,TRBV9,TRBJ2-3,CASSERDRRAQYF
NA,TRBV7-3,TRBJ2-3,CASSMRGTTDTQYF
NA,TRBV29-1,TRBJ2-1,CSVTTGRPYNEQFF
TRBD1,TRBV29-1,TRBJ2-7,CSVEDDRAAEQYF
TRBD2,TRBV6-4,TRBJ2-1,CASTSSSGGFTYNEQFF
NA,TRBV7-3,TRBJ2-3,CASSLIAGIWADTQYF